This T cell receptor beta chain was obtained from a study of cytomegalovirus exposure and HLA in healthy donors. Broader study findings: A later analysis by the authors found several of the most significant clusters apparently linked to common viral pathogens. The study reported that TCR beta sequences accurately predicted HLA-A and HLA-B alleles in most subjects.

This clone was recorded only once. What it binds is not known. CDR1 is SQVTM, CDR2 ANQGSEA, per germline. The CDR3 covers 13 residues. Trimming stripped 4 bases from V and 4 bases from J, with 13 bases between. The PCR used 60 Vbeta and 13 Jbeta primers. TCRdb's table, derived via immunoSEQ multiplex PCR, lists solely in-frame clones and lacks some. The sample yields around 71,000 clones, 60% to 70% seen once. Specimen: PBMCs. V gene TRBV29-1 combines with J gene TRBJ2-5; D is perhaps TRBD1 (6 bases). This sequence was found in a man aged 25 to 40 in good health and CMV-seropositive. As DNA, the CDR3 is TGCAGCGTTGGTAACAGGGTAGGAGAGACCCAGTACTTC. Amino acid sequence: CSVGNRVGETQYF. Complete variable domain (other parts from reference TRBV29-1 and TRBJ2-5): SAVISQKPSRDICQRGTSLTIQCQVDSQVTMMFWYRQQPGQSLTLIATANQGSEATYESGFVIDKFPISRPNLTFSTLTVSNMSPEDSSIYLCSVGNRVGETQYFGPGTRLLVL.